This T cell receptor (beta chain) came from a study of cytomegalovirus exposure and HLA in healthy donors. Study at large: HLA-typed donors contributed 65 million to 95 million unique TCRs, which were held in an early data release. Most genotyped donors, approximately 81% of some 400, had Caucasian-associated genetic ancestry. Study results and caveats: There were under 200 TCR beta chains listed as cytomegalovirus-associated.

Trimming removed 4 bases from V and 7 bases from J; junction bases left unmatched: 8. The germline CDR1 and CDR2 sequences are LGHNA and YNFKEQ. The CDR3 has 14 amino acids. On this clone itself: Its antigen is unidentified.

This PCR relied on a set of 60 Vbeta primers and 13 Jbeta primers. Clones were sequenced by immunoSEQ multiplex PCR, and TCRdb holds only the in-frame ones, with some missing. The data show roughly 80,000 clones, with about 68% seen just once and about 6.9% held by the top ten. The sequence was collected from a woman aged 45-59 years in good health and CMV-seropositive. What was sequenced was PBMCs. The chain links TRBV4-2 to TRBJ1-1, with 8 bases aligning to TRBD1. The CDR3, as DNA: TGTGCCAGCAGCCCGCTTACAGGGGGGGGTGAAGCTTTCTTT. Amino acids: CASSPLTGGGEAFF.